Shown below are 8 T cell receptor beta chains from a single sample sequenced in a study of cytomegalovirus exposure and HLA in healthy donors. The repertoire was sequenced with immunoSEQ multiplex PCR; TCRdb's copy has only in-frame clones and lacks some. The sample has tens of thousands of clones; 80% to 90% are singletons. Sequenced sample: PBMCs. Receptors were obtained from a woman between 18 and 30 years old in good health and CMV-seronegative.

The sample holds one count of this clone. CDR3 in DNA: TGCGCCAGCACAGGATCTTTCACAGATACGCAGTATTTT. Translating it yields CASTGSFTDTQYF. J is TRBJ2-3 and V is TRBV10-1; D not resolved. Trimming took 7 bases from V and 2 from J, leaving 10 bases between them. The CDR3 sequence is 13 residues long. The germline CDR1 and CDR2 sequences are WNHNN and SYGVQD (reference sequence).

This clone has just a few counts. The CDR3 sequence is CASSREGAGGNQPQHF. CDR3 nucleotides: TGTGCCAGCAGCCGGGAGGGGGCAGGGGGCAATCAGCCCCAGCATTTT. The chain joins TRBV28 to TRBJ1-5, with 7 nucleotides matching TRBD1. The CDR3 sequence is 16 residues long. Germline lookup yields CDR1 MDHEN and CDR2 SYDVKM. Trimming removed 6 bases from V and 2 bases from J; junction bases left unmatched: 10.

V usage is TRBV7-8 and J usage is TRBJ2-7, with 13 nucleotides matching TRBD2. The germline V gene has CDR1 SGHVS and CDR2 FQNEAQ. CDR3 length: 15 amino acids. Losses at the gene ends were 6 bases for V and 1 base for J; bases not matched to a gene: 3. The CDR3 spells CASRRTSGSSYEQYF. In DNA, the CDR3 is TGTGCCAGCAGAAGGACTAGCGGGAGTTCCTACGAGCAGTACTTC.

The CDR3 here is CASRLQGSPTEAFF. As DNA, the CDR3 is TGTGCCAGCAGGCTACAGGGTAGTCCCACTGAAGCTTTCTTT. V and J are TRBV6-1 and TRBJ1-1, with a possible D match to TRBD1 (6 bases). The CDR3 has 14 amino acids. Trimming took 6 bases from V and 4 from J, leaving 15 bases between them. Germline values: CDR1 MNHNS, CDR2 SASEGT.

The chain couples TRBV5-8 to TRBJ2-7; D is unresolved. The V end lost 6 bases, the J end lost 3 bases, and 7 bases lay between the germline ends. Germline V gene lookup returns CDR1 SGHTS and CDR2 YDEGEE. The CDR3 covers 11 residues. This chain's CDR3 is CASKPRYEQYF. The CDR3 DNA follows: TGTGCCAGCAAGCCCCGCTACGAGCAGTACTTC.

The chain uses TRBV28 and TRBJ2-3; D unresolved. CDR3 length: 14 amino acids. The ends were cut back, 6 bases at V and 0 bases at J, with 10 bases in the middle. Germline CDR1 reads MDHEN; CDR2 reads SYDVKM. CDR3 sequence: CASSFSRSTDTQYF. CDR3 sequence (DNA): TGTGCCAGCAGCTTTAGCCGTAGCACAGATACGCAGTATTTT.

The chain uses TRBV7-2 and TRBJ2-7, with D unresolved. The V end was cut by 1 base, the J end by 6 bases, with 22 bases between. Per germline, CDR1 SGHTA and CDR2 FQGNSA. This CDR3 region has 17 residues. This chain's CDR3 is CASSLGAWVGSLSEQYF. The CDR3 DNA is TGTGCCAGCAGCTTAGGGGCGTGGGTCGGCAGCCTTTCCGAGCAGTACTTC.

The genes are TRBV28 and TRBJ1-2; possible D gene TRBD1, 5 bases. Trimming left V 2 bases short and J 4 bases short, with 14 bases between. This CDR3 is built from 15 residues. Germline CDR1 reads MDHEN; CDR2 reads SYDVKM. CDR3 sequence: CASSLRNRSPYGYTF. The CDR3 coding sequence is TGTGCCAGCAGTTTAAGGAACAGGTCCCCCTATGGCTACACCTTC.